Shown below are 10 T cell receptor beta chains from a single sample sequenced in a study of CD8+ T cells in alopecia areata. cDNA prepared by RNA extraction and subsequent reverse transcription served as the template for sequencing. The protocol was immunoSEQ multiplex PCR, while the TCRdb copy is restricted to in-frame clones and leaves out a portion. The profile covers some 110,000 clones, none occurring a single time. Sequenced material: lesional skin. All receptors derive from a C3H/HeJ mouse with alopecia areata. These mice share the MHC haplotype H2-k.

This clone was seen only a few times. The germline and genes are mouse ones. The read ends 4 residues shy of where the CDR3 ends; the end is completed using the germline J gene. The gene calls are TRBV13-2 and TRBJ2-5; 7 positions match TRBD2. Germline loops: CDR1 NNHNN, CDR2 SYGAGS (reference sequence). The CDR3 sequence is 13 residues long. CDR3 sequence reads: CASGDALGDTQYF. The CDR3 bases that were read are TGTGCCAGCGGTGATGCACTGGGGGAC.

This clone was seen a handful of times. The protein TCRdb lists differs from the translation of the DNA at residue 13; the protein given here is translated from the DNA itself. Genes and germline come from the mouse. The read comes to an end 3 residues before the CDR3 does, leaving the germline J gene to fill in the end. The V and J genes are TRBV17 and TRBJ1-6, with 12 nucleotides matching TRBD1. TRBJ1-6 is flagged as an ORF with uncertain function. CDR3 size: 16 residues. Germline assignment: CDR1 MNHDT and CDR2 YYDKIL. The V and J ends lost 5 bases and 2 bases, in that order; junction bases with no gene match: 1. The CDR3 protein is CASSRDRGPYNSPLYF. The sequenced CDR3 bases are TGTGCTAGCAGTCGGGACAGGGGGCCCTATAATTCGCCC.

This clone was seen only a few times. At residue 11, the TCRdb amino acid sequence and the translated nucleotide sequence differ, so the protein here is the DNA translation. Mouse names are used for the genes. The CDR3 end lies 3 residues beyond the end of the read and is filled in from the germline J gene. This sample includes further DNA sequences coding for the same CDR3. The rearrangement joins TRBV19 to TRBJ1-6; tentatively, D is TRBD1 (6 bases). TRBJ1-6 falls under the ORF class, with uncertain function. Germline V gives CDR1 FNHDT, CDR2 SITEND (reference sequence). The CDR3 is 14 amino acids. Trimming left V 2 bases short and J 7 bases short, with 10 bases between. The sequenced part of the CDR3 DNA is TGTGCCAGCAGTATTAGGGGACAAAATTCGCCC. Residues: CASSIRGQNSP. The complete CDR3 sequence is CASSIRGQNSPLYF.

This clone turned up a few times. Each gene name is a mouse one. The read is 4 residues too short to cover the CDR3 end, so that end is filled in from the germline J gene. J is TRBJ2-2 and V is TRBV1, with a tentative D call TRBD1 (6 bases). CDR1 and CDR2 from the germline V gene are NSQYPW and LRSPGD (reference sequence). Trimming left V 2 bases short and J 0 bases short, with 10 bases between. The CDR3 has 16 residues. The CDR3 sequence is CTCSAPQGPNTGQLYF. Partial CDR3 DNA: TGCACCTGCAGTGCACCCCAGGGGCCAAACACCGGG.

Of note for this clone: Mouse names are used for the genes. The CDR3 bases that were read are TGCACCTGCAGTGCGGGACAGGGGGCGCGCGGG. Its protein product is CTCSAGQGARG. The full CDR3 is CTCSAGQGARGQLYF. The chain is built from TRBV1 and TRBJ2-2, with 12 bases that match TRBD1. The CDR3 end lies 4 residues beyond the end of the read and is filled in from the germline J gene. Germline-derived CDR1 and CDR2 are NSQYPW and LRSPGD (reference sequence). The CDR3 has 15 amino acids.

This clone has more than one count but fewer than ten. All gene names here are mouse names. The read ends 4 residues early relative to the CDR3; the germline J gene fills the gap. The chain joins TRBV17 to TRBJ1-4; maybe TRBD1 (5 bases). CDR3 size: 15 residues. Germline CDR1 is MNHDT and CDR2 is YYDKIL. The V and J ends lost 0 bases and 4 bases respectively, with 9 bases between them. The sequenced part of the CDR3 DNA is TGTGCTAGCAGTAGAGACAGGGCCGTCAACGAA. This sequence encodes CASSRDRAVNE. The whole CDR3 sequence reads CASSRDRAVNERLFF.

This clone was found a few times. Gene names are mouse gene names. The read is 4 residues too short to cover the CDR3 end, so that end is filled in from the germline J gene. The chain couples TRBV13-3 to TRBJ1-1; possible D gene TRBD1, 6 bases. V was shortened by 4 bases and J by 0 bases, with 10 bases between the two germline ends. Germline V gene lookup returns CDR1 NNHDY and CDR2 SYVADS. The CDR3 loop spans 14 amino acids. The CDR3 loop reads CASSQGTPNTEVFF. Partial CDR3 DNA: TGTGCCAGCAGTCAGGGGACCCCAAACACA.

This clone was seen only a few times. The database protein in TCRdb disagrees with the DNA translation at residue 10; the sequence shown here was translated from the DNA. The gene names here belong to mouse. The read finishes 3 residues shy of the CDR3 end, and the germline J gene is used to complete it. V usage is TRBV13-3 and J usage is TRBJ1-6; D remains unclear. TRBJ1-6 is an ORF; its function is uncertain. The ends were cut back, 0 bases at V and 8 bases at J, with 6 bases in the middle. In germline, CDR1 is NNHDY, CDR2 SYVADS. CDR3 length: 13 amino acids. The DNA read from the CDR3 is TGTGCCAGCAGTGATGCAGAGGATTCGCCC. The encoded protein is CASSDAEDSP. The complete CDR3 protein is CASSDAEDSPLYF.

This clone has only a few counts. Germline and genes here are mouse. The read halts 4 residues ahead of the CDR3 end, with the missing end drawn from the germline J gene. The chain employs TRBV13-1 and TRBJ2-5, with a weak D call TRBD2 (6 bases). The CDR3 contains 14 residues. Trimming removed 1 base at V and 3 bases at J, with 9 bases between. Germline lookup yields CDR1 NSHNY and CDR2 SYGAGN. The CDR3 sequence is CASSDYLGQDTQYF. Partial CDR3 DNA: TGTGCCAGCAGTGATTATCTGGGGCAAGAC.

This clone turned up a few times. Here the gene names and germline are mouse. The read terminates 4 residues ahead of where the CDR3 ends, so the germline J gene completes it. This chain connects TRBV13-3 to TRBJ2-1; D may be TRBD2 (6 bases). CDR3 size: 12 residues. V lost 4 bases and J lost 5, with 7 bases in between. Germline lookup yields CDR1 NNHDY and CDR2 SYVADS. CDR3 bases read: TGTGCCAGCAGTCTGGGGAATGCT. This translates into CASSLGNA. In full, the CDR3 reads CASSLGNAEQFF.